This T cell receptor beta chain was observed in a study of T cells in Graves' hyperthyroidism and ophthalmopathy. Overall study findings and caveats: In validation, the model predicted ophthalmopathy. These predictions came a median 6.5 months before onset.

It was RNA transcripts that yielded the amplified TCR beta CDR3 regions. A set of HTBI primers served as the primers for a first-round RT-PCR of the TCR CDR3. A single record per CDR3 protein comes from TCRdb applying MiXCR to the multiplex PCR reads. The profile shows roughly 700,000 distinct CDR3 sequences, 35% of them singletons. For this clonotype: Its specificity is not known.

Each 10 ml fresh peripheral blood draw supplied the PBMCs. This TCR came from a woman aged 40 to 50 with Graves' hyperthyroidism. Sequencing was performed on blood.

The CDR3 sequence is CAVQAGELFF. The CDR3 DNA reads as TGTGCCGTGCAGGCCGGGGAGCTGTTTTTT. V is TRBV24-1 and J is TRBJ2-2; D gene ambiguous. The CDR3 is made up of 10 amino acids. V gave up 12 bases and J gave up 6 bases, with 7 bases separating them. The germline V gene encodes CDR1 KGHDR and CDR2 SFDVKD.